This entry lists 10 T cell receptor gamma chains sequenced from one sample in a study of Vδ1+ human thymocytes. The study's findings and limits: Thymic TRG and TRD repertoires appeared highly polyclonal, with Gaussian CDR3 length distributions.

RNA was extracted from the cells and then reverse transcribed. Pooled V-gene forward primers with one constant-region reverse primer generated the CDR3 amplicons by multiplex PCR. TCRdb re-analyzed the multiplex PCR reads via CATT. The sample yields several thousand gamma-chain clones, 45% to 65% seen once. These receptors' antigens are unknown. Material for sequencing was Vdelta1+ gamma-delta thymocytes from the thymus. Subset in this sample: FACS-sorted CD3+ TCRalphabeta- TCRVdelta1+ TCRVdelta2- thymocytes. These receptors came from a girl in the first two years of life who had congenital heart surgery.

V usage is TRGV9 and J usage is TRGJ1 or TRGJ2. TCRdb lists no J gene, so it was determined here by aligning the DNA to germline. The CDR3 sequence is 13 residues long. With 3 bases clipped from V and 9 bases from J, the junction kept 11 bases outside the gene matches. CDR1 is GITISATS, CDR2 ISYDGTV, per germline (reference sequence). DNA of the CDR3: TGTGCCTTGTGGGAGTCCTCCCGAACTAAGAAACTCTTT. Residues: CALWESSRTKKLF.

The rearrangement links TRGV9 to TRGJ1 or TRGJ2. The germline CDR1 and CDR2 sequences are GITISATS and ISYDGTV (reference sequence). Losses at the gene ends were 8 bases for V and 8 bases for J; bases not matched to a gene: 24. The CDR3 runs 16 residues. CDR3 residues: CALSPLRGDRTDKKLF. CDR3 DNA sequence: TGTGCCTTGTCCCCGCTTCGGGGGGACCGGACAGATAAGAAACTCTTT.

A word on this clone: A single base separates this from a much larger clone, so it may be a read error. This rearrangement joins TRGV3 to TRGJ1 or TRGJ2. TCRdb does not report a J gene; here it was assigned by matching the DNA to germline references. CDR3 length equals 12 residues. Germline assignment: CDR1 VTNTFY and CDR2 YDVSTARD (reference sequence). The CDR3 here is CAAWDRRYKKLF. The CDR3 nucleotides are TGTGCCGCCTGGGACAGGCGGTATAAGAAACTCTTT.

This clone was found a few times. This chain links TRGV9 with TRGJ1 or TRGJ2. No J gene was available from TCRdb, and it was assigned here by a germline match of the DNA. V trimming: 6 bases; J trimming: 7 bases; junction bases outside the gene matches: 9. This CDR3 contains 12 residues. The germline gives CDR1 GITISATS, CDR2 ISYDGTV (reference sequence). CDR3 region: CALWRWKYKKLF. The CDR3 coding sequence is TGTGCCTTGTGGAGGTGGAAGTATAAGAAACTCTTT.

This clone was observed a handful of times. The chain has TRGV3 and TRGJ1 or TRGJ2. With V trimmed by 1 base and J by 0 bases, 9 bases remained unmatched. The CDR3 contains 16 residues. Germline V gene data show CDR1 as VTNTFY and CDR2 as YDVSTARD (reference sequence). CDR3 DNA: TGTGCCACCTGGGACAGTCCCGTTTCGAATTATTATAAGAAACTCTTT. Protein sequence: CATWDSPVSNYYKKLF.

This clone turned up a few times. The chain is built from TRGV9 and TRGJ1 or TRGJ2. The J gene, left out of TCRdb, was set here by checking the DNA against germline. Per germline, CDR1 GITISATS and CDR2 ISYDGTV (reference sequence). This CDR3 is 15 amino acids long. V was clipped by 0 bases and J by 6 bases; unmatched bases: 11. The CDR3 is CALWEVRTLFYKKLF. The DNA of the CDR3 is TGTGCCTTGTGGGAGGTGCGAACCCTTTTTTATAAGAAACTCTTT.

This clone occurred a few times. This chain connects TRGV9 to TRGJ1 or TRGJ2. TCRdb does not report a J gene; here it was assigned by matching the DNA to germline references. CDR1 is GITISATS and CDR2 is ISYDGTV in the germline V gene (reference sequence). The length of the CDR3 is 14 residues. The J segment lost 9 bases and the V segment lost 0 bases, leaving 11 bases of the junction unmatched. CDR3 protein: CALWEVHRQTKKLF. CDR3 DNA sequence: TGTGCCTTGTGGGAGGTGCATCGCCAAACTAAGAAACTCTTT.

A remark on this clone: The junction does not match germline at one end; this may be a read error. Other DNA variants within this sample encode the same CDR3. The chain carries TRGV3 and TRGJ1 or TRGJ2. Here the J gene was assigned by germline matching of the DNA, as TCRdb has none. The V gene's germline CDR1 is VTNTFY and CDR2 YDVSTARD (reference sequence). The CDR3 runs to 14 residues. For the CDR3, the DNA is TGCGCCACCTGGGACAGCCTTAATTATTATAAGAAACTCTTT. Translation gives CATWDSLNYYKKLF.

This clone showed up just once. The chain links TRGV3 to TRGJP2. The J gene, left out of TCRdb, was set here by checking the DNA against germline. V shed 0 bases and J 0 bases; nucleotides not matched to a gene: 13. Germline V gene lookup returns CDR1 VTNTFY and CDR2 YDVSTARD (reference sequence). CDR3 size: 19 residues. CDR3: CATWDRNLRVNSSDWIKTF. CDR3 DNA: TGTGCCACCTGGGACAGGAACCTTAGGGTGAATAGTAGTGATTGGATCAAGACGTTT.

The chain couples TRGV3 to TRGJ1 or TRGJ2. Because TCRdb records no J gene, it was assigned here through a match of the DNA to germline. The length of the CDR3 is 13 residues. The junction had 8 bases not matched to a gene; V was cut back by 3 bases and J by 6 bases. The germline gives CDR1 VTNTFY, CDR2 YDVSTARD (reference sequence). The CDR3 nucleotides read TGTGCCACCTGGGACGGTAGTTGTTATAAGAAACTCTTT. Amino acids: CATWDGSCYKKLF.